Listed here are 3 T cell receptor beta chains from one sample, sequenced in a study of PD-L1 blockade in urothelial cancer. Sample time point: pretreatment peripheral blood. Some clones are missing from TCRdb's copy, which holds only in-frame ones; the method was immunoSEQ multiplex PCR. This table has under 55,000 clones, roughly 88% appearing once. The sequencing used PBMCs, collected around atezolizumab (anti-PD-L1) treatment. These receptors all come from a donor at least 40 years old with urothelial cancer.

V and J are TRBV7-9 and TRBJ1-4; 7 bases map to TRBD1. This CDR3 region has 14 residues. J lost 5 bases, V lost 5 bases, and 5 bases had no gene match. Looked up from germline, CDR1 is SEHNR and CDR2 is FQNEAQ (reference sequence). The CDR3, as DNA: TGTGCCAGCAGCGGGACAGAGCTAAATGAAAAACTGTTTTTT. Translating it yields CASSGTELNEKLFF.

This chain links TRBV7-9 with TRBJ2-2, with 8 bases identical to TRBD2. The CDR3 consists of 17 residues. The trim removed 0 bases at V and 5 bases at J, leaving 8 bases unmatched. Germline V gene sequence: CDR1 SEHNR, CDR2 FQNEAQ (reference sequence). DNA of the CDR3: TGTGCCAGCAGCTTAGCCGGGAGGGGGGCCGGAACCGGGGAGCTGTTTTTT. Its translation is CASSLAGRGAGTGELFF.

Concerning this clone: Other DNA sequences of this sample code for an identical CDR3. V gene TRBV29-1 combines with J gene TRBJ1-1; 12 nucleotides agree with TRBD1. Germline V gene sequence: CDR1 SQVTM, CDR2 ANQGSEA. The V gene end was trimmed by 6 bases and the J gene end by 4 bases; junction bases not matched to a gene: 3. The CDR3 loop spans 13 amino acids. DNA for the CDR3: TGCAGCGTGGGACAGGGGGCTGGCACTGAAGCTTTCTTT. Amino acid sequence: CSVGQGAGTEAFF.